The 28 T cell receptor beta chains below were found in one sample sequenced in a study of shared clonotypes between healthy human individuals. Sequenced by immunoSEQ multiplex PCR; TCRdb stores in-frame clones only, minus some. Here the sample spans some 450,000 clones, around 77% being singletons. Sequences were obtained from PBMCs. Every receptor here comes from a woman aged 40-49 years in good health. Some clones in this sample may be carry-over from other donors' samples.

The genes are TRBV7-9 and TRBJ1-2; 9 positions agree with TRBD1. The CDR3 has 14 residues. From germline, CDR1 is SEHNR and CDR2 FQNEAQ (reference sequence). V lost 5 bases to trimming and J lost 9 bases; unmatched junction nucleotides: 10. In DNA form, the CDR3 reads TGTGCCAGCAGCCTCGGGACAGGGCGAGAGAGCTACACCTTC. Amino acids: CASSLGTGRESYTF.

The chain employs TRBV27 and TRBJ1-5; D possibly corresponds to TRBD1 (5 bases). Germline CDR1 MNHEY, CDR2 SMNVEV (reference sequence). V was trimmed by 6 bases and J by 2 bases, leaving 14 bases between them. This CDR3 is 15 amino acids long. This CDR3 is CASRLRGAGNQPQHF. The CDR3 DNA follows: TGTGCCAGCAGGCTGAGGGGTGCGGGCAATCAGCCCCAGCATTTT.

CDR3 region: CASSERLVAQWETQYF. The CDR3 DNA sequence: TGTGCCAGCAGTGAGAGACTAGTGGCGCAATGGGAGACCCAGTACTTC. V gene TRBV6-4 combines with J gene TRBJ2-5; weak D call: TRBD2 (6 bases). The CDR3 loop spans 16 amino acids. The germline CDR1 and CDR2 sequences are MRHNA and SNTAGT. Trimming stripped 3 bases from V and 5 bases from J, with 19 bases between.

The J gene is TRBJ2-5, the V gene TRBV13; D may match TRBD1 or TRBD2 (5 bases each). The CDR3 consists of 13 residues. The ends were cut back, 3 bases at V and 3 bases at J, with 8 bases in the middle. Germline-derived CDR1 and CDR2 are PRHDT and FYEKMQ (reference sequence). This CDR3 reads CASSLGREETQYF. CDR3 nucleotides: TGTGCCAGCAGCTTGGGGCGGGAAGAGACCCAGTACTTC.

As regards this clone: One base separates it from a far larger clone, so it is likely a read error. This chain links TRBV29-1 with TRBJ2-7, with 10 bases that match TRBD1. Germline CDR1 is SQVTM and CDR2 is ANQGSEA. The CDR3 is made up of 15 amino acids. J lost 5 bases, V lost 1 base, and 8 bases had no gene match. CDR3 nucleotides: TGCAGCGTTGAAGCCCGGGACAGGGGTTTCGACGAGCAGTACTTC. This sequence encodes CSVEARDRGFDEQYF.

There are a few counts of this clone. The chain combines TRBV7-9 with TRBJ2-5; D call uncertain. This CDR3 comprises 14 residues. V lost 8 bases to trimming and J lost 5 bases, with 18 bases between them. Looked up from germline, CDR1 is SEHNR and CDR2 is FQNEAQ (reference sequence). The CDR3 reads CASGETGPRETQYF. CDR3 nucleotide sequence: TGTGCCAGCGGTGAGACCGGGCCGCGGGAGACCCAGTACTTC.

The chain links TRBV7-6 to TRBJ2-6, with 9 nucleotides matching TRBD1. The CDR3 is 17 residues long. Germline values: CDR1 SGHVS, CDR2 FNYEAQ. With 2 bases clipped from V and 1 base from J, the junction kept 3 bases outside the gene matches. CDR3 DNA sequence: TGTGCCAGCAGCTTAAAGGACAGGGGTTCTGGGGCCAACGTCCTGACTTTC. Residues: CASSLKDRGSGANVLTF.

This clone was found once. The chain couples TRBV28 to TRBJ2-7, with D hard to call. Trimming took 3 bases from V and 3 from J, leaving 12 bases between them. Germline CDR1 and CDR2: MDHEN and SYDVKM. This CDR3 is 14 amino acids long. Written as DNA, the CDR3 is TGTGCCAGCAGTTTCCCCTCGGTGGGCTACGAGCAGTACTTC. Protein: CASSFPSVGYEQYF.

A remark on this clone: A much larger clone differs by one base, so this may be a read error. This chain connects TRBV6-5 to TRBJ2-5; TRBD1 matches at 7 bases. Losses at the gene ends were 7 bases for V and 5 bases for J; bases not matched to a gene: 10. From germline, CDR1 is MNHEY and CDR2 SVGAGI. This CDR3 region has 14 residues. CDR3 in DNA: TGTGCCAGCAACGCAAGGGGGCGCGTTGAGACCCAGTACTTC. Amino acids: CASNARGRVETQYF.

The sample holds one count of this clone. This CDR3 is also generated by other DNA sequences in the sample. This chain joins TRBV18 and TRBJ2-3; D is unclear. Germline loops: CDR1 KGHSH, CDR2 LQKENI. There are 13 residues in the CDR3. Deletions cut 5 bases from V and 0 bases from J, with 6 bases between. The DNA for the CDR3 is TGTGCCAGCTCAGCTTCTAGCACAGATACGCAGTATTTT. Translated, it gives CASSASSTDTQYF.

This sequence joins TRBV11-3 and TRBJ2-3, with D perhaps given as TRBD1 or TRBD2 (5 bases each). This CDR3 spans 13 amino acids. V lost 8 bases to trimming and J lost 2 bases, with 11 bases between them. Germline-derived CDR1 and CDR2 are SGHNT and YENEEA. The DNA of the CDR3 is TGTGCCAGCGGGGACCGCAACACAGATACGCAGTATTTT. Protein product: CASGDRNTDTQYF. Full variable domain (rest looked up from reference TRBV11-3 and TRBJ2-3): EAGVVQSPRYKIIEKKQPVAFWCNPISGHNTLYWYLQNLGQGPELLIRYENEEAVDDSQLPKDRFSAERLKGVDSTLKIQPAELGDSAVYLCASGDRNTDTQYFGPGTRLTVL.

The table lists this clone with a few counts. V gene TRBV28 combines with J gene TRBJ1-1; 10 nucleotides match TRBD1. V dropped 6 bases and J dropped 3; count of bases not matched to a gene: 10. The CDR3 consists of 16 residues. The V gene's germline CDR1 is MDHEN and CDR2 SYDVKM. The CDR3 nucleotides read TGTGCCAGCAGCCCCCCGGGACAGGGGACTTACACTGAAGCTTTCTTT. It is translated as CASSPPGQGTYTEAFF.

This chain connects TRBV6-1 to TRBJ1-5; D possibly corresponds to TRBD1 (5 bases). This CDR3 is built from 17 residues. Germline V gene data show CDR1 as MNHNS and CDR2 as SASEGT. V shed 4 bases and J shed 10 bases, with 26 bases lying between them. The CDR3 nucleotides are TGTGCCAGCAGTGCGAAAGGGGCCGACTCGGGAACTGGCCCCCAGCATTTT. Translating it yields CASSAKGADSGTGPQHF.

The table lists this clone with a few counts. The genes are TRBV5-1 and TRBJ2-5; 7 bases fit TRBD1. Gene TRBJ2-7 matches the end of the DNA better, so the J call may be wrong. Germline loops: CDR1 SGHRS, CDR2 YFSETQ. This CDR3 region has 15 residues. CDR3 sequence (DNA): TGCGCCAGCAGCTCCACCGGGACAGAGTCCTACGAGCAGTACTTC. It encodes CASSSTGTESYEQYF.

The chain joins TRBV6-1 to TRBJ2-7; 7 nucleotides agree with TRBD2. CDR1 is MNHNS, CDR2 SASEGT, per germline. The CDR3 length is 13 residues. With V trimmed by 5 bases and J by 3 bases, 4 bases remained unmatched. The CDR3 is CASSLTSSYEQYF. CDR3 sequence (DNA): TGTGCCAGCAGTCTGACTAGCAGCTACGAGCAGTACTTC.

J is TRBJ1-1 and V is TRBV28, with a tentative D call TRBD1 (5 bases). In germline, CDR1 is MDHEN, CDR2 SYDVKM. The CDR3 has 13 residues. Deletions cut 8 bases from V and 10 bases from J, with 20 bases between. The CDR3 reads CASGRVGFRAAFF. In nucleotides, the CDR3 is TGTGCCAGCGGTAGAGTGGGTTTCAGGGCAGCTTTCTTT. The full variable domain, rest sourced from reference TRBV28 and TRBJ1-1, is DVKVTQSSRYLVKRTGEKVFLECVQDMDHENMFWYRQDPGLGLRLIYFSYDVKMKEKGDIPEGYSVSREKKERFSLILESASTNQTSMYLCASGRVGFRAAFFGQGTRLTVV.

As regards this clone: This likely came from a read error, as a far larger clone is one base away. This sequence joins TRBV7-9 and TRBJ2-7, with 7 bases lining up with TRBD2. From germline, CDR1 is SEHNR and CDR2 FQNEAQ (reference sequence). CDR3 length: 14 amino acids. Trimming took 5 bases from V and 0 from J; bases not matched to a gene: 4. The CDR3 loop reads CASSASGGSYEQYF. The CDR3 DNA reads as TGTGCCAGCAGCGCTAGCGGCGGCTCCTACGAGCAGTACTTC. Filled out from reference TRBV7-9 and TRBJ2-7, the complete variable domain reads DTGVSQNPRHKITKRGQNVTFRCDPISEHNRLYWYRQTLGQGPEFLTYFQNEAQLEKSRLLSDRFSAERPKGSFSTLEIQRTEQGDSAMYLCASSASGGSYEQYFGPGTRLTVT.

This clone showed up many times. The J gene is TRBJ2-2, the V gene TRBV30; D gene ambiguous. The CDR3 is made up of 15 amino acids. With 0 bases removed from V and 7 bases from J, the gap between germline ends came to 15 bases. Germline CDR1 is GTSNPN and CDR2 is SVGIG (reference sequence). The CDR3 nucleotides read TGTGCCTGGAGTGTACAAACAGACTGGGGCGGGGAGCTGTTTTTT. Translated, it gives CAWSVQTDWGGELFF.

A remark on this clone: Since a much larger clone is just one base distant, this may be a read error. Distinct nucleotide sequences in the sample also encode this CDR3. The chain has TRBV7-9 and TRBJ2-7, with no clear D. The CDR3 contains 11 residues. Germline loops: CDR1 SEHNR, CDR2 FQNEAQ (reference sequence). Trimming cost V 2 bases and J 3 bases, with 2 bases left between them. The CDR3 protein is CASSLNYEQYF. The CDR3 region has the DNA TGTGCCAGCAGCTTAAACTACGAGCAGTACTTC.

V is TRBV5-6 and J is TRBJ1-1, with 7 bases fitting TRBD1. Germline V gene data show CDR1 as SGHDT and CDR2 as YYEEEE. V lost 4 bases to trimming and J lost 10 bases; unmatched junction nucleotides: 7. The CDR3 extends over 12 amino acids. The DNA for the CDR3 is TGTGCCAGCAGCGGGTCGACAGGGCGAGCTTTCTTT. This codes for CASSGSTGRAFF. Full variable domain (outside the CDR3, taken from reference TRBV5-6 and TRBJ1-1): DAGVTQSPTHLIKTRGQQVTLRCSPKSGHDTVSWYQQALGQGPQFIFQYYEEEERQRGNFPDRFSGHQFPNYSSELNVNALLLGDSALYLCASSGSTGRAFFGQGTRLTVV.

This clone was seen a handful of times. V and J are TRBV11-2 and TRBJ2-7; the match to TRBD1 covers 7 bases. V was pared by 5 bases and J by 5 bases, with 9 bases of the junction left unmatched. There are 14 residues in the CDR3. Germline CDR1 SGHAT, CDR2 FQNNGV. CDR3 DNA: TGTGCCAGCAGCCGTGACAGGGAAATGGACGAGCAGTACTTC. It encodes CASSRDREMDEQYF.

The chain couples TRBV10-3 to TRBJ2-2; D not resolved. Per germline, CDR1 ENHRY and CDR2 SYGVKD. Trimming stripped 10 bases from V and 2 bases from J, with 8 bases between. This CDR3 has 12 amino acids. CDR3 sequence (DNA): TGTGCCACCCGATTAAACACCGGGGAGCTGTTTTTT. Translated, it gives CATRLNTGELFF.

This clone was seen more than once but under ten times. One junction end disagrees with the germline gene, perhaps due to a read error. CDR3 nucleotides: TGTGCCAGCAGCTTAGCGGGGGGCACAGGGTTGTTT. Translating it yields CASSLAGGTGLF. The chain joins TRBV7-2 to TRBJ1-1, with a weak D call TRBD1 (6 bases). Looked up from germline, CDR1 is SGHTA and CDR2 is FQGNSA. The CDR3 sequence is 12 residues long.

Comment on this clone: The likely explanation is a read error, given a far larger clone one base away. The V gene is TRBV28, the J gene TRBJ1-1, with 10 bases matching TRBD1. Germline values: CDR1 MDHEN, CDR2 SYDVKM. CDR3 length equals 15 residues. J lost 2 bases, V lost 4 bases, and 4 bases had no gene match. The chain's CDR3 is CASSSLTGGNTEAFF. For the CDR3, the DNA is TGTGCCAGCAGTTCCCTGACAGGGGGCAACACTGAAGCTTTCTTT.

Comment on this clone: A read error is likely here: a far larger clone is one base away. The chain joins TRBV18 to TRBJ2-7; TRBD2 agrees at 10 bases. Germline V gives CDR1 KGHSH, CDR2 LQKENI. Germline trimming cut 5 bases from V and 3 bases from J; bases unmatched to any gene: 10. The CDR3 is 16 amino acids. The DNA for the CDR3 is TGTGCCAGCTCAGAAGGACTAGCGGAGCTTTACTACGAGCAGTACTTC. Protein: CASSEGLAELYYEQYF.

The V and J genes are TRBV28 and TRBJ1-4, with 8 bases aligning to TRBD1. The CDR3 is 15 residues long. J lost 8 bases, V lost 5 bases, and 10 bases had no gene match. Looked up from germline, CDR1 is MDHEN and CDR2 is SYDVKM. The CDR3 protein is CASSPRGTGTEKLFF. Written as DNA, the CDR3 is TGTGCCAGCAGTCCGCGCGGGACAGGCACCGAAAAACTGTTTTTT.

The CDR3 bases are TGTGCCAGCAGTGTACAGACAGAAAATGAAAAACTGTTTTTT. Its protein product is CASSVQTENEKLFF. The J gene is TRBJ1-4, the V gene TRBV2, with a weak D call TRBD1 (5 bases). V lost 4 bases and J 5 bases, leaving 11 bases between the germline ends. Germline CDR1 SNHLY, CDR2 FYNNEI. The CDR3 extends over 14 amino acids.

The rearrangement links TRBV7-2 to TRBJ2-3; the match to TRBD2 covers 7 bases. Germline CDR1 and CDR2: SGHTA and FQGNSA. V lost 7 bases and J lost 4; bases outside the gene matches: 8. CDR3 size: 14 residues. The CDR3 here is CASTWGGKSDTQYF. The CDR3, as DNA: TGTGCCAGCACCTGGGGGGGAAAGTCAGATACGCAGTATTTT.